This TCR beta chain emerged from a study of T cell repertoires in cytomegalovirus infection. The overall study: It was recently identified HLA-C-restricted and well-studied HLA-B-restricted CMV epitopes that the study used. A matching HLA type, together with CMV infection, was signaled by public TCR beta signatures. General observations from the study: The ex vivo response was dominated by HLA-C-restricted CMV-specific TCR beta clonotypes. CMV carriers having the relevant HLA were flagged by cumulative public TCR beta family frequency.

As concerns this clonotype: Its antigen is undetermined.

TCRdb reprocessed the reads with MiXCR, giving one entry per CDR3 protein. The sample records some 350,000 distinct CDR3 sequences, approximately 30% being singletons. CDR1 and CDR2 from the germline V gene are SGHTA and FQGTGA. The CDR3 covers 16 residues. V was cut by 5 bases and J by 3 bases, with 18 bases left in between. The sequenced sample was cultured PBMCs, obtained from culture after CMV antigen stimulation. The sequence came from a human donor in good health (CMV status not recorded). Some clones in this sample may be carry-over from other donors' samples. V usage is TRBV7-3 and J usage is TRBJ2-3; TRBD2 might be the D (6 bases). CDR3 protein: CASSRPGLATTDTQYF. CDR3 DNA: TGTGCCAGCAGCCGTCCGGGACTCGCGACGACAGATACGCAGTATTTT.